Following are 21 T cell receptor beta chains from one sample sequenced in a study of blood T cell repertoires in COVID-19. TCRdb keeps only in-frame clones here, not all; method: immunoSEQ multiplex PCR. The sample yields some 250,000 clones, 91% seen once. Specimen: PBMCs or T cells enriched from blood (not recorded which). The receptors stem from a human donor in a cohort exposed to, infected with or recovered from COVID-19 (not recorded which). The donor label of this sample is uncertain.

The chain employs TRBV19 and TRBJ2-1; possible D gene TRBD1, 5 bases. Trimming pared 4 bases from V and 2 bases from J, leaving 9 bases between. Germline assignment: CDR1 LNHDA and CDR2 SQIVND (reference sequence). The CDR3 covers 14 residues. The CDR3 sequence is CASSTDITYNEQFF. CDR3 sequence (DNA): TGTGCCAGTAGTACGGACATCACCTACAATGAGCAGTTCTTC. Based on the CDR3 plus reference TRBV19 and TRBJ2-1, the full variable domain is DGGITQSPKYLFRKEGQNVTLSCEQNLNHDAMYWYRQDPGQGLRLIYYSQIVNDFQKGDIAEGYSVSREKKESFPLTVTSAQKNPTAFYLCASSTDITYNEQFFGPGTRLTVL.

The chain has TRBV19 and TRBJ1-5; perhaps TRBD1 as D (5 bases). The CDR3 totals 14 residues. V lost 3 bases to trimming and J lost 0 bases, with 6 bases between them. Germline V gene sequence: CDR1 LNHDA, CDR2 SQIVND (reference sequence). CDR3 region: CASSIRDSNQPQHF. The CDR3 DNA is TGTGCCAGTAGTATCAGGGATAGCAATCAGCCCCAGCATTTT. Using reference TRBV19 and TRBJ1-5 for the parts outside the CDR3, the full variable domain is DGGITQSPKYLFRKEGQNVTLSCEQNLNHDAMYWYRQDPGQGLRLIYYSQIVNDFQKGDIAEGYSVSREKKESFPLTVTSAQKNPTAFYLCASSIRDSNQPQHFGDGTRLSIL.

V gene TRBV5-6 combines with J gene TRBJ1-6, with D possibly matching TRBD1 (5 bases). Germline V gene lookup returns CDR1 SGHDT and CDR2 YYEEEE. The CDR3 loop spans 12 amino acids. V gave up 6 bases and J gave up 14 bases, with 15 bases separating them. DNA for the CDR3: TGTGCCAGCACCTACGGGGGGGAGTCCCTCCACTTT. This gives the protein CASTYGGESLHF.

The chain couples TRBV19 to TRBJ1-5, with a possible D match to TRBD1 (5 bases). Germline CDR1 and CDR2: LNHDA and SQIVND (reference sequence). The CDR3 is 13 amino acids. Trimming pared 5 bases from V and 7 bases from J, leaving 12 bases between. CDR3 in amino acids: CASSPGGWQPQHF. CDR3 sequence (DNA): TGTGCCAGTAGTCCGGGGGGGTGGCAGCCCCAGCATTTT.

The chain is built from TRBV4-1 and TRBJ2-5; maybe TRBD2 (6 bases). Trimming took 3 bases from V and 5 from J, leaving 13 bases between them. CDR3 length: 14 residues. Looked up from germline, CDR1 is MGHRA and CDR2 is YSYEKL. DNA of the CDR3: TGCGCCAGCAGCCACCCGGCCCGGGGGGAGACCCAGTACTTC. It encodes CASSHPARGETQYF.

V usage is TRBV6-6 and J usage is TRBJ1-2; 7 bases are shared with TRBD1. The CDR3 extends over 14 amino acids. Trimming at V came to 0 bases and at J to 7 bases, leaving 5 bases not matched to a gene. CDR1 is MNHNY and CDR2 is SVGAGI in the germline V gene (reference sequence). The CDR3 DNA reads as TGTGCCAGCAGTTACTCGGAGGGGGCGCGTGGCTACACCTTC. As protein: CASSYSEGARGYTF.

The J gene is TRBJ2-5, the V gene TRBV28, with TRBD2 matching over 12 bases. Germline V gene sequence: CDR1 MDHEN, CDR2 SYDVKM. V was pared by 8 bases and J by 5 bases, with 15 bases of the junction left unmatched. This CDR3 has 17 residues. CDR3 DNA sequence: TGTGCCAGCCCACAGGGACTAGCGGGTCAAAGGTGGGAGACCCAGTACTTC. It encodes CASPQGLAGQRWETQYF.

CDR3 amino acids: CASSSGAGTETQYF. The CDR3 coding sequence is TGTGCCAGCAGCTCAGGGGCAGGGACAGAGACCCAGTACTTC. The chain carries TRBV9 and TRBJ2-5, with a tentative D call TRBD1 (6 bases). This CDR3 spans 14 amino acids. Germline-derived CDR1 and CDR2 are SGDLS and YYNGEE. V lost 4 bases, J lost 4 bases, and 14 bases lay in between.

The chain joins TRBV6-5 to TRBJ1-1, with 7 bases matching TRBD1. The CDR3 runs to 13 residues. V was clipped by 7 bases and J by 5 bases; unmatched bases: 7. From germline, CDR1 is MNHEY and CDR2 SVGAGI. Here the CDR3 reads CASMAGGDTEAFF. In nucleotides, the CDR3 is TGTGCCAGCATGGCAGGGGGTGATACTGAAGCTTTCTTT.

This chain uses TRBV9 with TRBJ1-2; perhaps TRBD1 as D (5 bases). The V gene's germline CDR1 is SGDLS and CDR2 YYNGEE. The CDR3 totals 14 residues. Trimming left V 0 bases short and J 0 bases short, with 6 bases between. CDR3 residues: CASSVVDTNYGYTF. The CDR3 bases are TGTGCCAGCAGCGTAGTGGACACTAACTATGGCTACACCTTC.

V is TRBV3-1 (or the pseudogene TRBV3-2) and J is TRBJ2-3; TRBD1 aligns across 9 bases. The germline V gene encodes CDR1 LGHDT and CDR2 YNNKEL (reference sequence). V shed 4 bases, J shed 0 bases, and the junction held 5 bases outside the gene matches. The CDR3 is made up of 16 amino acids. The CDR3 here is CASSPQTGGSTDTQYF. In DNA form, the CDR3 reads TGTGCCAGCAGCCCTCAGACAGGGGGAAGCACAGATACGCAGTATTTT.

The V gene is TRBV5-1, the J gene TRBJ2-1; tentatively, D is TRBD1 (6 bases). The germline gives CDR1 SGHRS, CDR2 YFSETQ. Trimming stripped 7 bases from V and 5 bases from J, with 19 bases between. This CDR3 comprises 15 residues. DNA for the CDR3: TGCGCCAGCTTCCTGGGGGCCCCTCAGGACAATGAGCAGTTCTTC. Residues: CASFLGAPQDNEQFF.

This clone was observed once. V is TRBV4-1 and J is TRBJ2-7; 8 nucleotides align to TRBD2. Germline assignment: CDR1 MGHRA and CDR2 YSYEKL. Trimming took 4 bases from V and 0 from J; bases not matched to a gene: 11. This CDR3 region has 17 residues. CDR3 sequence reads: CASSLVWGGGNSYEQYF. The CDR3 DNA reads as TGCGCCAGCAGCCTAGTTTGGGGCGGGGGGAACTCCTACGAGCAGTACTTC.

V gene TRBV24-1 combines with J gene TRBJ1-2; 8 nucleotides match TRBD1. Germline V gives CDR1 KGHDR, CDR2 SFDVKD. The trim removed 2 bases at V and 4 bases at J, leaving 8 bases unmatched. This CDR3 comprises 16 residues. The CDR3 loop reads CATSDSGTGRSYGYTF. The CDR3 DNA reads as TGTGCCACCAGTGATTCGGGGACAGGTCGATCCTATGGCTACACCTTC.

The chain has TRBV2 and TRBJ2-7, with 7 positions matching TRBD1. The J segment lost 3 bases and the V segment lost 5 bases, leaving 10 bases of the junction unmatched. The CDR3 loop spans 15 amino acids. The germline V gene encodes CDR1 SNHLY and CDR2 FYNNEI. In DNA form, the CDR3 reads TGTGCCAGCAGTTTTTTTCTGACAGGGAACTACGAGCAGTACTTC. Translating gives CASSFFLTGNYEQYF.

On this clone itself: This specimen includes other DNA sequences encoding the same CDR3. V and J are TRBV19 and TRBJ2-7; 7 bases line up with TRBD1. CDR1 is LNHDA, CDR2 SQIVND, per germline (reference sequence). The CDR3 loop spans 14 amino acids. V was clipped by 1 base and J by 2 bases; unmatched bases: 2. The CDR3 DNA follows: TGTGCCAGTAGTATAGGACAGGGTGCCTACGAGCAGTACTTC. This sequence encodes CASSIGQGAYEQYF. Together with reference TRBV19 and TRBJ2-7, the CDR3 gives the full variable domain: DGGITQSPKYLFRKEGQNVTLSCEQNLNHDAMYWYRQDPGQGLRLIYYSQIVNDFQKGDIAEGYSVSREKKESFPLTVTSAQKNPTAFYLCASSIGQGAYEQYFGPGTRLTVT.

This clone was observed a single time. CDR3 nucleotide sequence: TGTGCCAGCAGCGCCCCGGACAGGGCTGAAAAACTGTTTTTT. It specifies CASSAPDRAEKLFF. The chain uses TRBV4-2 and TRBJ1-4, with 8 positions matching TRBD1. The CDR3 has 14 amino acids. Germline V CDR1 and CDR2: LGHNA, YNFKEQ. The junction had 6 bases not matched to a gene; V was cut back by 5 bases and J by 7 bases.

The V call is TRBV5-1, the J call TRBJ2-1, with D tentatively TRBD1 (6 bases). In germline, CDR1 is SGHRS, CDR2 YFSETQ. Trimming took off 4 bases at V and 2 bases at J, with 28 bases between the two ends. CDR3 length equals 20 residues. CDR3 protein: CASSLLFNSSRGVTYNEQFF. The CDR3 DNA sequence: TGCGCCAGCAGCCTACTATTCAACTCCTCCAGGGGAGTGACCTACAATGAGCAGTTCTTC.

The V and J genes are TRBV5-4 and TRBJ1-3; D is undetermined. Germline CDR1 SGHNT, CDR2 YYREEE (reference sequence). This CDR3 has 18 residues. The germline V and J ends were trimmed by 4 bases and 4 bases, with 24 bases remaining between them. CDR3 in amino acids: CASSPAGSWGDVGNTIYF. The CDR3 nucleotides read TGTGCCAGCAGCCCGGCTGGGTCCTGGGGAGACGTCGGAAACACCATATATTTT.

V and J are TRBV6-5 and TRBJ1-1, with TRBD1 matching over 7 bases. The CDR3 length is 14 residues. Trimming took 6 bases from V and 0 from J; bases not matched to a gene: 4. The germline V gene encodes CDR1 MNHEY and CDR2 SVGAGI. The CDR3 protein is CASRWDSLNTEAFF. CDR3 DNA sequence: TGTGCCAGCAGGTGGGACAGCCTGAACACTGAAGCTTTCTTT.

The gene calls are TRBV10-3 and TRBJ1-4, with D possibly being TRBD1 (6 bases). The CDR3 consists of 13 residues. The germline V gene has CDR1 ENHRY and CDR2 SYGVKD. The ends were cut back, 2 bases at V and 7 bases at J, with 8 bases in the middle. CDR3 DNA sequence: TGTGCCATCAGTGAGGGGGGCCGTGAAAAACTGTTTTTT. This sequence encodes CAISEGGREKLFF.